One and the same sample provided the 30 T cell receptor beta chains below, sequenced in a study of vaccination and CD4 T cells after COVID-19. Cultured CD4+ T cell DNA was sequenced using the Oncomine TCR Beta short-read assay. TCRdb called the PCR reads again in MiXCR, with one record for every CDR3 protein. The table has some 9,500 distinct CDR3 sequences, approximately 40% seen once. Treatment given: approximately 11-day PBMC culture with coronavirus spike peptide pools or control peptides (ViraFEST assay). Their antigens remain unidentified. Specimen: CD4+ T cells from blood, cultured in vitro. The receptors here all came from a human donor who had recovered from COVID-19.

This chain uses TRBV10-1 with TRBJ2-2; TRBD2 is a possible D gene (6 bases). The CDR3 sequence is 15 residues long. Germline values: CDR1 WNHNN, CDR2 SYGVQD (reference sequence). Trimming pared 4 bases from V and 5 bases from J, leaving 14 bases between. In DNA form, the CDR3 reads TGCGCCAGCAGTGTAGCTACGGGGGTGACCGGGGAGCTGTTTTTT. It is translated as CASSVATGVTGELFF.

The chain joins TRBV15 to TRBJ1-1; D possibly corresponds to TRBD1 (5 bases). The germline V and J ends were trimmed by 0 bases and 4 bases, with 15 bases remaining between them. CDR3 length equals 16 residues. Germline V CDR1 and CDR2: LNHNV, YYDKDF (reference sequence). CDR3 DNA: TGTGCCACCAGCAGAGATACAGGAAGGGCGAGCACTGAAGCTTTCTTT. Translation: CATSRDTGRASTEAFF.

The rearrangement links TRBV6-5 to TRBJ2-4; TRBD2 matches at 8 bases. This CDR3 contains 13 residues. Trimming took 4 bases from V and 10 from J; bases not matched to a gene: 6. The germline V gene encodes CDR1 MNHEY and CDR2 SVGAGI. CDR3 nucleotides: TGTGCCAGCAGTTCCGCGGGGGGAGAAATTCAGTACTTC. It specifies CASSSAGGEIQYF.

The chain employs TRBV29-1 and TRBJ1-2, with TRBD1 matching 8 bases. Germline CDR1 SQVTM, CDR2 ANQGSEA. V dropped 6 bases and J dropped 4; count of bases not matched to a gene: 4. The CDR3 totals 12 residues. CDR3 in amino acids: CSVRTGPYGYTF. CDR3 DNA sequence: TGCAGCGTACGGACAGGGCCCTATGGCTACACCTTC.

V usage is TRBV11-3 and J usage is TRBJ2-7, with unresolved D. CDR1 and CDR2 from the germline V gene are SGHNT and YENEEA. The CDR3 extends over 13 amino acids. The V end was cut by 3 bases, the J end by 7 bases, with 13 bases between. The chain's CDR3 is CASSLRSDVEQYF. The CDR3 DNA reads TGTGCCAGCAGCTTGCGATCCGACGTAGAGCAGTACTTC.

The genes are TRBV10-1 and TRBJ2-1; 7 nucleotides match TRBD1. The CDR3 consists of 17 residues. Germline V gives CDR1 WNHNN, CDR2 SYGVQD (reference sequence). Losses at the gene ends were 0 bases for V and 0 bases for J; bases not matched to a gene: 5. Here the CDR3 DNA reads TGCGCCAGCAGTGAGTCGGACAGGTCCGTCTCCTACAATGAGCAGTTCTTC. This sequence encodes CASSESDRSVSYNEQFF.

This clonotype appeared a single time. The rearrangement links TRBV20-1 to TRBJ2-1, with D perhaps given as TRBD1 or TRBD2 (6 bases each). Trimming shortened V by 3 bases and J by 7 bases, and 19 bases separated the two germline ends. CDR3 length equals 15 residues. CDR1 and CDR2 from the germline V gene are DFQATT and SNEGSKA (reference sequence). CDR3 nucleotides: TGCAGTGCTAGTTTTCCGGGGGCGGCGGGTAATGAGCAGTTCTTC. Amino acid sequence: CSASFPGAAGNEQFF.

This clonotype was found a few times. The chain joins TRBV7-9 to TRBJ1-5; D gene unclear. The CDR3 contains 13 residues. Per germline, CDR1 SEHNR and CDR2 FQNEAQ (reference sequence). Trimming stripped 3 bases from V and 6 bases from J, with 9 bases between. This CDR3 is CASSLDLFQPQHF. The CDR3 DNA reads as TGTGCCAGCAGCTTGGACCTTTTTCAGCCCCAGCATTTT.

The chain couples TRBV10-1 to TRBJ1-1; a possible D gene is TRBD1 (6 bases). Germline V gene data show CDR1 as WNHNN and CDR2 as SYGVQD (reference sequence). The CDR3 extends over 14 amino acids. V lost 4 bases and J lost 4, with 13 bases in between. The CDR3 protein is CASSVGDTGTEAFF. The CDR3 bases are TGCGCCAGCAGTGTCGGGGACACGGGCACTGAAGCTTTCTTT.

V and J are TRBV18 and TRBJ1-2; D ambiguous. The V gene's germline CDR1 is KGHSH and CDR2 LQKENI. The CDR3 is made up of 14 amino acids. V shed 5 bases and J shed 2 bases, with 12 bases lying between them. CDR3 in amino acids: CASSANSENYGYTF. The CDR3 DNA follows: TGTGCCAGCTCAGCCAACAGTGAAAACTATGGCTACACCTTC.

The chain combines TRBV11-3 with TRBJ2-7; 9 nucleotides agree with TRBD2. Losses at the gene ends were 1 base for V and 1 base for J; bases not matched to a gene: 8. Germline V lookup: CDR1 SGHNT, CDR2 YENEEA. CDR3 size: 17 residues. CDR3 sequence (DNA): TGTGCCAGCAGCTTAGCAAGCCGGACTAGCGTATCCTACGAGCAGTACTTC. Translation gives CASSLASRTSVSYEQYF.

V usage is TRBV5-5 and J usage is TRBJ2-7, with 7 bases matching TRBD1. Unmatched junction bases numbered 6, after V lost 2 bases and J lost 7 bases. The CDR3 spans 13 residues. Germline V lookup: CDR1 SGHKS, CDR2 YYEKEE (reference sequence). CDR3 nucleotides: TGTGCCAGCAGCTTCGAGGGGGCTGGAGAGCAGTACTTC. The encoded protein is CASSFEGAGEQYF. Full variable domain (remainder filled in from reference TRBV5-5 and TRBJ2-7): DAGVTQSPTHLIKTRGQQVTLRCSPISGHKSVSWYQQVLGQGPQFIFQYYEKEERGRGNFPDRFSARQFPNYSSELNVNALLLGDSALYLCASSFEGAGEQYFGPGTRLTVT.

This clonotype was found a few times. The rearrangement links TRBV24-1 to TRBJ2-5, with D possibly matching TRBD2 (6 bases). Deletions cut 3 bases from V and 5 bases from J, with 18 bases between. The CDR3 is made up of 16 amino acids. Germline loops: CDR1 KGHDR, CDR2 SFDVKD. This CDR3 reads CATSDPGGNSSETQYF. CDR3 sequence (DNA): TGTGCCACCAGTGATCCTGGGGGGAACTCGTCGGAGACCCAGTACTTC.

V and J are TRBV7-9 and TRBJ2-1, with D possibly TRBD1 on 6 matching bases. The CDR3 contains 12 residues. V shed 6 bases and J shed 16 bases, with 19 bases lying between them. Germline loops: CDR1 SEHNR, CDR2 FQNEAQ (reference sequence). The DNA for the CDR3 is TGTGCCAGCAGTGCGGACAGCAGATTCAAATTCTTC. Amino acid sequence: CASSADSRFKFF.

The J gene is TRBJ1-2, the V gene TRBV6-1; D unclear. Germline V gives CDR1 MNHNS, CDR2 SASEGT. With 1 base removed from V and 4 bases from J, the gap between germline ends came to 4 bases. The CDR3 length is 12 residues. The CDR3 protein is CASSEGSYGYTF. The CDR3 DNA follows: TGTGCCAGCAGTGAAGGATCCTATGGCTACACCTTC.

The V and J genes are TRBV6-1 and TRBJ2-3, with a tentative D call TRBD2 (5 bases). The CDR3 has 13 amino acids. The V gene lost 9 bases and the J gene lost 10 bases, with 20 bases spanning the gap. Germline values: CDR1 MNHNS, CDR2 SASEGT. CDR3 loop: CASKSQAVRAQYF. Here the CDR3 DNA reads TGTGCCAGTAAATCCCAAGCGGTCCGGGCGCAGTATTTT.

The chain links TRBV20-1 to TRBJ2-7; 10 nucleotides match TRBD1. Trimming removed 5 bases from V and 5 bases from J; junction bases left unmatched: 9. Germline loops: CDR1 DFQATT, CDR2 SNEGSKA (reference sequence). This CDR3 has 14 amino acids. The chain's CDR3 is CSAGGGTGVNEQYF. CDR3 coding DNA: TGCAGTGCTGGCGGGGGGACAGGGGTCAACGAGCAGTACTTC.

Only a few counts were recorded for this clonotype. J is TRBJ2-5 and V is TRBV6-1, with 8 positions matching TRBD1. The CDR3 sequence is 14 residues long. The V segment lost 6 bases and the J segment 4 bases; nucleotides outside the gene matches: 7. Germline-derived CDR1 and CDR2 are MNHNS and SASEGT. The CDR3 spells CASSSGGAGETQYF. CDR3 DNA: TGTGCCAGCAGCTCAGGGGGCGCAGGAGAGACCCAGTACTTC.

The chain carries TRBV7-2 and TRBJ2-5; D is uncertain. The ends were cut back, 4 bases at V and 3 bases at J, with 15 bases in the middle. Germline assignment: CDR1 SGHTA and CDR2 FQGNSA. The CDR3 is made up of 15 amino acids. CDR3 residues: CASSYGSGSEETQYF. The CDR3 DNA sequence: TGTGCCAGCAGCTATGGGTCCGGGTCGGAAGAGACCCAGTACTTC. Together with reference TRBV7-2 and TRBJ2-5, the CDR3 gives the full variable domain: GAGVSQSPSNKVTEKGKDVELRCDPISGHTALYWYRQSLGQGLEFLIYFQGNSAPDKSGLPSDRFSAERTGGSVSTLTIQRTQQEDSAVYLCASSYGSGSEETQYFGPGTRLLVL.

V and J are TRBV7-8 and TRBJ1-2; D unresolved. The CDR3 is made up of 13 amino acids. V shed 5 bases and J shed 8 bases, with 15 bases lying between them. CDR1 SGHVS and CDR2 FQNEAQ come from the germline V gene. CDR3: CASSPSWQMGYTF. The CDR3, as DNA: TGTGCCAGCAGCCCCTCCTGGCAGATGGGCTACACCTTC.

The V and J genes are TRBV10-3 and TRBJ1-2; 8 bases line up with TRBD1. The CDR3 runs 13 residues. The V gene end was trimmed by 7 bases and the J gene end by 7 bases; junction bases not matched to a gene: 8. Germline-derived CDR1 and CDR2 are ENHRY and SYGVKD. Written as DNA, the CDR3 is TGTGCCATCATGGACAGGGATTTCCGTGGCTACACCTTC. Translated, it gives CAIMDRDFRGYTF.

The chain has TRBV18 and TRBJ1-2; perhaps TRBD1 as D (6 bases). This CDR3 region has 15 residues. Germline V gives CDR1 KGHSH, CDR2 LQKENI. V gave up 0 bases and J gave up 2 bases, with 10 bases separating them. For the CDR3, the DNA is TGTGCCAGCTCACCACCGGACAGCTTCAACTATGGCTACACCTTC. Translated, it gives CASSPPDSFNYGYTF.

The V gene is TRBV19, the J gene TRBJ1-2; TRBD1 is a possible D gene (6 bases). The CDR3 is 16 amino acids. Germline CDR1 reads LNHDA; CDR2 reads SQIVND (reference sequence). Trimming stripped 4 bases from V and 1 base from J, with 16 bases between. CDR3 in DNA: TGTGCCAGTAGTAGGGGGCACCAACTCCTTAACTATGGCTACACCTTC. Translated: CASSRGHQLLNYGYTF.

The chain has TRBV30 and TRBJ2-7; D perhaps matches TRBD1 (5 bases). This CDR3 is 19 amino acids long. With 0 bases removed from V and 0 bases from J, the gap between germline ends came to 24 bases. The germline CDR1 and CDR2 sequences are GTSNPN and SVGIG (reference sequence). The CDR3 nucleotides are TGTGCCTGGAGTGTAGAAACAGGACACTTCGGGCGGAGCTCCTACGAGCAGTACTTC. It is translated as CAWSVETGHFGRSSYEQYF.

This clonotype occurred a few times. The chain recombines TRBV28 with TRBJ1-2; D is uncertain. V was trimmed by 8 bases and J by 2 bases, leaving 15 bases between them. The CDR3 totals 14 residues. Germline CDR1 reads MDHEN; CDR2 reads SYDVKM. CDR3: CASGVWTANYGYTF. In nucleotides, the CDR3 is TGTGCCAGCGGGGTTTGGACGGCGAACTATGGCTACACCTTC.

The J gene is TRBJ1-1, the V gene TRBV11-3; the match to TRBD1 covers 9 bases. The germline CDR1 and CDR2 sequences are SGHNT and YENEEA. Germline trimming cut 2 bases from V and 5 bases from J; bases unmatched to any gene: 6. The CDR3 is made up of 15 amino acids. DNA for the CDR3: TGTGCCAGCAGCTTACGCGGGACAGGGAGGACTGAAGCTTTCTTT. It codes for CASSLRGTGRTEAFF.

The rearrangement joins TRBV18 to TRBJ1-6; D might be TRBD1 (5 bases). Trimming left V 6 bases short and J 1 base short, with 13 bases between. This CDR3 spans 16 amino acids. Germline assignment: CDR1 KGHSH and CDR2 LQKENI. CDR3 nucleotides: TGTGCCAGCTCCGGGCCACCAGGGTCCTATAATTCACCCCTCCACTTT. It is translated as CASSGPPGSYNSPLHF.

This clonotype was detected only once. Written as DNA, the CDR3 is TGTGCCAGCAGCCCGGGACAGCGCACGCCCTATGGCTACACCTTC. Its translation: CASSPGQRTPYGYTF. This chain uses TRBV9 with TRBJ1-2; 7 nucleotides line up with TRBD1. V lost 4 bases and J lost 4; bases outside the gene matches: 10. The CDR3 spans 15 residues. Per the germline V gene, CDR1 is SGDLS and CDR2 is YYNGEE.

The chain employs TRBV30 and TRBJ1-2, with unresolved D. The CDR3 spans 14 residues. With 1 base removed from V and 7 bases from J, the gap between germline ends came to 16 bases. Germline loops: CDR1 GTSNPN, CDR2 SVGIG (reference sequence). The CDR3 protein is CAWSARGPPAGYTF. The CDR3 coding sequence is TGTGCCTGGAGTGCCCGCGGGCCCCCCGCTGGCTACACCTTC.

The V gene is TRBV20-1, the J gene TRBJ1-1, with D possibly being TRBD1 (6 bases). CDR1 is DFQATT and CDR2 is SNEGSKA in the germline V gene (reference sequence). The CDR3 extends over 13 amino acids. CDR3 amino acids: CRVQGISETEAFF. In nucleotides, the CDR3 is TGCAGAGTCCAGGGGATTTCGGAGACTGAAGCTTTCTTT.